Sequencing of this T cell receptor beta chain was carried out in a study of blood T cell repertoires in COVID-19 (dated by TCRdb to between 2020 and 2021). Turning to the overall study: Samples covering the acute and convalescent phases of COVID-19 were provided by collaborators in the United States, Italy and Spain. The material from the prospective study consisted of cDNA or gDNA derived from T cells, B-cell-depleted T cells, or PBMCs. The dataset comprised deeply sampled blood TCRbeta repertoires from subjects exposed to, actively infected with, or recovered from COVID-19. A freely available public database, intended as a resource for researchers studying the immune response to SARS-CoV-2, is where the repertoires were released. Samples were obtained from the ongoing ImmuneRACE study (first 160 participants) and from 950 to 1,500 subjects provided by 6 global collaborators. The sample metadata nearly always contained a de-identified subject ID, COVID-19 status, age in years and sex. Where available, HLA class I and class II types were taken from metadata supplied by the sample provider and were not determined by assay-based typing.

Its CDR3 holds 14 amino acids, cysteine through phenylalanine. The only DNA kept is the CDR3, 42 bases in frame from the first base. For CDR1 and CDR2, the germline V gene lists LGHNA and YNFKEQ. V was cut back by 4 bases and J by 5 bases, leaving a gap of 14 bases between them. General conclusions and limits of the study: Clinical and demographic metadata were provided uncurated, with the amount varying by source and participant.

The table lists this clone with a count of one. Its antigen is not yet known. Per-base qualities were not stored, and no clone one base away is much larger. Collaborating institutions collected whole blood in K2EDTA tubes following their own protocols. For TCRbeta analysis, collaborators shipped samples as frozen whole blood, isolated PBMCs, or DNA extracted from either of those sample types. TCRbeta CDR3 regions were amplified from genomic DNA by means of the immunoSEQ Assay, a bias-controlled multiplex PCR. Processing in the source paper ran as follows. Within the assay, amplification of reference gene primers was used to estimate how many nucleated cells each sample contained. To quantify the absolute abundance of each unique TCRbeta CDR3 rearrangement, sequence reads were collapsed and filtered. For each sample, productive Simpson clonality was calculated as the square root of Simpson's diversity index over productive rearrangements. This immuneACCESS table, as held by TCRdb, lists in-frame sequences with V and J called but not all clones. Of the missing ones, under half trace to an unresolved V gene in checked studies; the others have no known cause. D and trimming come from the DNA, and the V and J calls and clone size come from that table. The sample table records approximately 31,000 clones; around 91% of these occur just once. 1.5% to 1.7% of the sample rests with the top ten.

Specimen: peripheral blood. This receptor chain uses TRBV4-2 and TRBJ2-5; the D gene identity is not certain. This TCR derives from a man between 60 and 75 years old with active COVID-19. The CDR3 loop reads CASSRRVVEETQYF. The DNA is TGTGCCAGCAGCCGACGAGTTGTGGAGGAGACCCAGTACTTC.